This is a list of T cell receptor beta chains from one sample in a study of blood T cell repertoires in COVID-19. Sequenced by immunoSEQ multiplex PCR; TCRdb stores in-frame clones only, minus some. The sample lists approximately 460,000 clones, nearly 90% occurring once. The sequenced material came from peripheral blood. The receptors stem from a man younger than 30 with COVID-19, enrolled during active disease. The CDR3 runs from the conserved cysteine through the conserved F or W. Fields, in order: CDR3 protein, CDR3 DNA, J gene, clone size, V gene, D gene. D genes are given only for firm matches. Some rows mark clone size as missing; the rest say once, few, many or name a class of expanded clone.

CASSQVGERDTQYF	TGTGCCAGCAGCCAAGTCGGGGAACGGGATACGCAGTATTTT	TRBJ2-3	NA	TRBV3-1/TRBV3-2	NA
CASSVGTFFQETQYF	TGTGCCAGCAGCGTAGGGACTTTCTTTCAAGAGACCCAGTACTTC	TRBJ2-5	NA	TRBV9	NA
CASSLGSTGYEQYF	TGTGCCAGCAGCTTAGGCTCGACAGGCTACGAGCAGTACTTC	TRBJ2-7	NA	TRBV13	NA
CAWGTGNTGELFF	TGTGCCTGGGGGACAGGGAACACCGGGGAGCTGTTTTTT	TRBJ2-2	NA	TRBV30	TRBD1
CASSQGLADSYEQYF	TGCGCCAGCAGCCAAGGTCTAGCGGACTCCTACGAGCAGTACTTC	TRBJ2-7	NA	TRBV4-1	TRBD2
CASSWTSGRDTQYF	TGTGCCAGTAGTTGGACTAGCGGGAGGGATACGCAGTATTTT	TRBJ2-3	NA	TRBV19	TRBD2
CASSLAPVTYNTGELFF	TGTGCCAGCAGCTTAGCGCCGGTGACTTACAACACCGGGGAGCTGTTTTTT	TRBJ2-2	NA	TRBV7-2	NA
CASSQDRVAGYTF	TGTGCCAGCAGCCAGGACAGGGTTGCGGGCTACACCTTC	TRBJ1-2	few	TRBV3-1/TRBV3-2	TRBD1
CASTGTGVFPSGNTIYF	TGCGCCAGCACCGGGACAGGTGTTTTCCCCTCTGGAAACACCATATATTTT	TRBJ1-3	few	TRBV10-2	TRBD1
CASSPTGNTEAFF	TGCGCCAGCAGCCCGACAGGGAACACTGAAGCTTTCTTT	TRBJ1-1	NA	TRBV5-1	NA
CASSGPNGGNEQFF	TGCGCCAGCAGCGGACCCAACGGGGGGAATGAGCAGTTCTTC	TRBJ2-1	NA	TRBV5-1	TRBD2
CAWSKDRGPTDTQYF	TGTGCCTGGAGTAAGGACAGGGGGCCCACAGATACGCAGTATTTT	TRBJ2-3	NA	TRBV30	TRBD1
CASSMDRFIEAFF	TGCGCCAGCAGCATGGACAGGTTTATTGAAGCTTTCTTT	TRBJ1-1	NA	TRBV4-1	TRBD1
CASSLARQTDTQYF	TGTGCCAGCAGCTTAGCTCGACAGACAGATACGCAGTATTTT	TRBJ2-3	NA	TRBV7-2	NA